This T cell receptor (beta chain) was documented in a study of cytomegalovirus exposure and HLA in healthy donors. Study summary: Ancestry clustering placed 81% of several hundred genotyped donors in the Caucasian-associated cluster. Study-wide results and limits: In a later analysis, an Asian-associated ancestry cluster reportedly showed fewer N-insertions than the approximately 670-donor mean. Per published reports, the classifier diagnosed cytomegalovirus status with high specificity and sensitivity. In vitro confirmation showed three CMV-associated chains to be CMV antigen specific.

The PCR ran on 60 Vbeta and 13 Jbeta primers. Some clones are missing from TCRdb's copy, which holds only in-frame ones; the method was immunoSEQ multiplex PCR. The top ten hold approximately 1.1% of the sample, which has fewer than 100,000 clones, roughly 75% seen once. V shed 7 bases and J shed 9 bases, with 13 bases lying between them. This CDR3 has 12 residues. CDR1 and CDR2 from the germline V gene are MGHDK and SYGVNS. Points on this clone: Antigen: not known.

The sequencing input was PBMCs. The TCR sequence derives from a male donor in good health and CMV-seronegative. The V call is TRBV25-1, the J call TRBJ2-1; a possible D gene is TRBD1 (5 bases). CDR3 protein: CASTFQGAEQFF. The CDR3 DNA reads TGTGCCAGCACTTTCCAGGGTGCTGAGCAGTTCTTC.